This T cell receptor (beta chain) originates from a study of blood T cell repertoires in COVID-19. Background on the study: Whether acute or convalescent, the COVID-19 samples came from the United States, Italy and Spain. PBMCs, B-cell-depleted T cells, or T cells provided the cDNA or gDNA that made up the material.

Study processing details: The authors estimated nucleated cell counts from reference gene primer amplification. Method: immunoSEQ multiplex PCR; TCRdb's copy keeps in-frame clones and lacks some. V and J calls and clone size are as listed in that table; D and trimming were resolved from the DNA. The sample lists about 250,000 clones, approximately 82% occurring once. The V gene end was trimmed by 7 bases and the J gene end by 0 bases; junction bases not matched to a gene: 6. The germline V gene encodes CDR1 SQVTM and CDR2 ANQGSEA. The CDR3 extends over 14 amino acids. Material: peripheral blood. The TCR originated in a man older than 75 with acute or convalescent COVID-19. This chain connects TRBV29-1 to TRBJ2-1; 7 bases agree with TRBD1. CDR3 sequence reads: CSGAGGSSYNEQFF. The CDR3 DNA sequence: TGCAGCGGGGCAGGGGGTAGCTCCTACAATGAGCAGTTCTTC.